The T cell receptor (beta chain) described here comes from a study of cytomegalovirus exposure and HLA in healthy donors. Study-wide points: Cytomegalovirus association was assigned to more than 150 TCR beta chains.

CDR3 length equals 13 residues. Unmatched junction bases numbered 4, after V lost 8 bases and J lost 3 bases. CDR1 is LNHDA, CDR2 SQIVND, per germline (reference sequence). Both 60 Vbeta primers and 13 Jbeta primers went into the PCR. Using immunoSEQ multiplex PCR, the repertoire was profiled, and TCRdb retains in-frame clones only, with some absent. The ten most abundant clones cover roughly 2% of a sample with under 150,000 clones. About this clone itself: What it binds is not known.

The rearrangement joins TRBV19 to TRBJ2-7; TRBD2 agrees at 10 bases. Sequencing was carried out using PBMCs. The TCR comes from a woman aged 60-70 years in good health and CMV-seronegative. This chain's CDR3 is CASSLAGSYEQYF. The DNA of the CDR3 is TGTGCCAGTTCACTAGCGGGGAGCTACGAGCAGTACTTC. Combining the CDR3 with reference TRBV19 and TRBJ2-7 gives the whole variable domain DGGITQSPKYLFRKEGQNVTLSCEQNLNHDAMYWYRQDPGQGLRLIYYSQIVNDFQKGDIAEGYSVSREKKESFPLTVTSAQKNPTAFYLCASSLAGSYEQYFGPGTRLTVT.